These 2 T cell receptor beta chains originate from one sample sequenced in a study of early T cells in non-severe SARS-CoV-2 infection. TCRdb re-derived calls from the 5' RACE reads in MiXCR, one entry per CDR3 protein. The sample includes about 130,000 distinct CDR3 sequences, 14% to 15% of them seen just once. Sample: whole blood. These receptors were collected from an adult who was a healthcare worker with PCR-confirmed SARS-CoV-2 infection or an uninfected control (not recorded which).

V is TRBV7-6 and J is TRBJ1-1; no firm D call. The CDR3 runs 13 residues. The V gene lost 0 bases and the J gene lost 7 bases, with 9 bases spanning the gap. Germline assignment: CDR1 SGHVS and CDR2 FNYEAQ. CDR3 amino acids: CASSLALGNEAFF. In DNA form, the CDR3 reads TGTGCCAGCAGCTTAGCGCTGGGAAATGAAGCTTTCTTT.

This clonotype was counted only a few times. The chain recombines TRBV21-1 with TRBJ2-1; the table's D call, TRBD1, was not checked against the DNA. TRBV21-1 is assigned pseudogene status. This CDR3 is built from 14 residues. The CDR3 sequence: CASSMVTGPHEQFF. The CDR3 DNA sequence: TGTGCCAGCAGCATGGTCACAGGCCCCCATGAGCAGTTCTTC.